This T cell receptor beta chain originates from a study of T-cell memory formation after mild COVID-19. Trimming took 4 bases from V and 5 from J, leaving 17 bases between them. Per the germline V gene, CDR1 is SGHVS and CDR2 is FQNEAQ. The CDR3 sequence is 15 residues long. This clonotype occurred many times. Antigen unknown. Study-level points and caveats: Pre-infection memory contained some responding clones, which suggested that cross-reactive memory had joined. Day 15 to 85 contractors were CD4/CD8 balanced; later expanders leaned CD4+.

TCR alpha and TCR beta cDNA libraries with sample barcodes and UMIs came from 5'RACE using constant-segment primers. TCRdb passed the 5' RACE reads through MiXCR, listing each CDR3 protein once. The sample has about 57,000 distinct CDR3 sequences, more than 10% seen once; the top ten hold about 25%. The sequencing sample was made of PBMCs or a T cell subset sorted from them (not recorded which). The receptor's source is a man younger than 30 who had mild COVID-19 (a few samples of this study predate the infection). Cell type and time point are not known. The rearrangement links TRBV7-8 to TRBJ2-5; tentatively, D is TRBD2 (5 bases). The CDR3 bases are TGTGCCAGCAGCTCCCGGGGTGCACTCTCGGAGACCCAGTACTTC. It encodes CASSSRGALSETQYF.